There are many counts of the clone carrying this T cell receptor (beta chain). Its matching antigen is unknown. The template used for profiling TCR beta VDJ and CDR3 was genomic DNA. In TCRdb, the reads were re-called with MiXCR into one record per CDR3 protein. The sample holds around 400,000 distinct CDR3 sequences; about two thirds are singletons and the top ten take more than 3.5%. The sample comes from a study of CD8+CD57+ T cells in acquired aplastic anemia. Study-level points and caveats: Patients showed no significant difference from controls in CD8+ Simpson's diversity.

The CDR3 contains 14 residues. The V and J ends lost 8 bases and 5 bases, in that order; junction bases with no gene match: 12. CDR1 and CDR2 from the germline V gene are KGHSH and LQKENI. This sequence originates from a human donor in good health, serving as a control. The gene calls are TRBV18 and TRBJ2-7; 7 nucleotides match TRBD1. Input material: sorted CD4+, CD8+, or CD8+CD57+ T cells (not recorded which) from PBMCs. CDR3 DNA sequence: TGTGCCAGCCTAGAGACAGGGAAAGTCGACGAGCAGTACTTC. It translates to CASLETGKVDEQYF.